Below, 17 T cell receptor beta chains from the same sample are listed, as sequenced in a study of cytomegalovirus exposure and HLA in healthy donors. A multiplex PCR was run with 60 Vbeta primers and 13 Jbeta primers. Only in-frame clones appear in the TCRdb table, and some are missing; sequencing was by immunoSEQ multiplex PCR. Among some 190,000 clones listed, more than 70% were seen once. The specimen sequenced was PBMCs. These receptor sequences come from a man younger than 45 in good health and CMV-seropositive.

The genes are TRBV5-8 and TRBJ2-5; 13 bases match TRBD2. The ends lost 3 bases at V and 5 bases at J; junction bases unmatched: 7. CDR1 and CDR2 from the germline V gene are SGHTS and YDEGEE. The CDR3 is made up of 16 amino acids. CDR3 amino acids: CASSSRTSGSFETQYF. For the CDR3, the DNA is TGTGCCAGCAGCTCCCGGACTAGCGGGAGTTTCGAGACCCAGTACTTC.

The rearrangement joins TRBV6-8 to TRBJ1-1; no clear D. CDR1 MNHGY and CDR2 SAAAGT come from the germline V gene. Trimming took off 2 bases at V and 6 bases at J, with 10 bases between the two ends. CDR3 length: 13 residues. CDR3 in amino acids: CASSYPVGPEAFF. The CDR3 region has the DNA TGTGCCAGCAGTTACCCTGTGGGCCCTGAAGCTTTCTTT.

This clone came up a few times. This rearrangement joins TRBV11-3 to TRBJ2-3, with a possible D match to TRBD1 (5 bases). Germline V gene sequence: CDR1 SGHNT, CDR2 YENEEA. CDR3 size: 15 residues. The V end was cut by 2 bases, the J end by 1 base, with 10 bases between. In nucleotides, the CDR3 is TGTGCCAGCAGCTTAAGCAGGGCCGGCACAGATACGCAGTATTTT. It specifies CASSLSRAGTDTQYF. Combining the CDR3 with reference TRBV11-3 and TRBJ2-3 gives the whole variable domain EAGVVQSPRYKIIEKKQPVAFWCNPISGHNTLYWYLQNLGQGPELLIRYENEEAVDDSQLPKDRFSAERLKGVDSTLKIQPAELGDSAVYLCASSLSRAGTDTQYFGPGTRLTVL.

This clone occurred a few times. V is TRBV10-3 and J is TRBJ2-1, with a tentative D call TRBD1 (8 bases). The CDR3 covers 13 residues. The V end was cut by 0 bases, the J end by 12 bases, with 12 bases between. Germline V gene lookup returns CDR1 ENHRY and CDR2 SYGVKD. The CDR3 DNA reads as TGTGCCATCAGTGAGTCACAGGGGGGGAGGCAGTTCTTC. Translated: CAISESQGGRQFF.

The rearrangement links TRBV11-3 to TRBJ2-7; 11 positions agree with TRBD1. Unmatched junction bases numbered 5, after V lost 4 bases and J lost 0 bases. There are 16 residues in the CDR3. Germline V gene lookup returns CDR1 SGHNT and CDR2 YENEEA. For the CDR3, the DNA is TGTGCCAGCAGCTCCGGGACAGGGGGAAGCTCCTACGAGCAGTACTTC. This translates into CASSSGTGGSSYEQYF. Full variable domain (rest looked up from reference TRBV11-3 and TRBJ2-7): EAGVVQSPRYKIIEKKQPVAFWCNPISGHNTLYWYLQNLGQGPELLIRYENEEAVDDSQLPKDRFSAERLKGVDSTLKIQPAELGDSAVYLCASSSGTGGSSYEQYFGPGTRLTVT.

This clone came up a few times. V usage is TRBV6-6 and J usage is TRBJ2-1; possibly TRBD2 for D (5 bases). The CDR3 loop spans 16 amino acids. Trimming stripped 6 bases from V and 1 base from J, with 16 bases between. CDR1 and CDR2 from the germline V gene are MNHNY and SVGAGI (reference sequence). This chain's CDR3 is CASRDLGEISYNEQFF. The CDR3 nucleotides read TGTGCCAGCAGGGACCTCGGGGAAATTTCCTACAATGAGCAGTTCTTC.

The rearrangement links TRBV5-8 to TRBJ1-2, with TRBD1 as a possible D gene (6 bases). V dropped 4 bases and J dropped 7 bases, with 23 bases sitting between them. Germline CDR1 SGHTS, CDR2 YDEGEE. The CDR3 is 16 residues long. Here the CDR3 reads CASSPPQGQFGLGYTF. The CDR3 coding sequence is TGTGCCAGCAGCCCTCCCCAGGGGCAATTTGGGCTTGGCTACACCTTC.

This sequence joins TRBV21-1 and TRBJ1-6. TRBV21-1 is a pseudogene segment. CDR3 length: 17 residues. Here the CDR3 reads CASSKRSAGGIGSPLHF. DNA of the CDR3: TGTGCCAGCAGCAAAAGGAGCGCCGGGGGTATCGGTTCACCCCTCCACTTT.

V usage is TRBV29-1 and J usage is TRBJ2-7; the match to TRBD1 covers 9 bases. V shed 4 bases, J shed 1 base, and the junction held 5 bases outside the gene matches. The CDR3 spans 14 residues. Germline values: CDR1 SQVTM, CDR2 ANQGSEA. The CDR3 loop reads CSVGGQGLSYEQYF. CDR3 sequence (DNA): TGCAGCGTTGGGGGACAGGGCCTATCCTACGAGCAGTACTTC.

This chain connects TRBV6-6 to TRBJ1-5; D is unresolved. The CDR3 is made up of 10 amino acids. The germline V gene has CDR1 MNHNY and CDR2 SVGAGI (reference sequence). The germline V and J ends were trimmed by 7 bases and 7 bases, with 5 bases remaining between them. The CDR3 sequence: CASNLQPQHF. The CDR3 nucleotides read TGTGCCAGCAATCTGCAGCCCCAGCATTTT.

In DNA form, the CDR3 reads TGCGCCAGCAGCTCCGGACTAGCGGTCACAGATACGCAGTATTTT. Encoded protein: CASSSGLAVTDTQYF. The rearrangement joins TRBV5-1 to TRBJ2-3, with 10 bases matching TRBD2. The CDR3 sequence is 15 residues long. Germline V CDR1 and CDR2: SGHRS, YFSETQ. V lost 3 bases to trimming and J lost 2 bases; unmatched junction nucleotides: 3.

The chain joins TRBV5-1 to TRBJ2-5; D perhaps matches TRBD2 (5 bases). The germline V gene has CDR1 SGHRS and CDR2 YFSETQ. The CDR3 length is 15 residues. The V end was cut by 1 base, the J end by 4 bases, with 14 bases between. CDR3 protein: CASSLRNWGVETQYF. In DNA form, the CDR3 reads TGCGCCAGCAGCTTGAGGAATTGGGGAGTAGAGACCCAGTACTTC.

This clone was counted only a few times. A read error may produce the germline difference seen at one junction end. This chain uses TRBV6-6 with TRBJ2-7; D may be TRBD1 (5 bases). This CDR3 has 9 amino acids. The germline V gene encodes CDR1 MNHNY and CDR2 SVGAGI (reference sequence). In DNA, the CDR3 is TGTGCCAGTGGGGCGGCCCAAGCTTTC. It codes for CASGAAQAF.

The V and J genes are TRBV11-3 and TRBJ2-1; a weak D match, TRBD1 (6 bases). Trimming stripped 5 bases from V and 4 bases from J, with 18 bases between. This CDR3 comprises 16 residues. Germline V gene lookup returns CDR1 SGHNT and CDR2 YENEEA. CDR3: CASSPRTALGYNEQFF. CDR3 sequence (DNA): TGTGCCAGCAGCCCCCGGACAGCATTGGGTTACAATGAGCAGTTCTTC. Drawing the rest from reference TRBV11-3 and TRBJ2-1, the complete variable domain is EAGVVQSPRYKIIEKKQPVAFWCNPISGHNTLYWYLQNLGQGPELLIRYENEEAVDDSQLPKDRFSAERLKGVDSTLKIQPAELGDSAVYLCASSPRTALGYNEQFFGPGTRLTVL.

The chain joins TRBV9 to TRBJ2-5, with TRBD2 identical over 15 bases. The germline V gene encodes CDR1 SGDLS and CDR2 YYNGEE. After removal of 4 bases from V and 2 bases from J, the junction contained 12 bases not matched to a gene. There are 19 residues in the CDR3. In DNA, the CDR3 is TGTGCCAGCAGCTTCGGACTAGCGGGAGGGCCTGGTGGGCAAGAGACCCAGTACTTC. Translated, it gives CASSFGLAGGPGGQETQYF.

The genes are TRBV11-2 and TRBJ2-2; D is ambiguous. Trimming left V 1 base short and J 6 bases short, with 12 bases between. This CDR3 has 15 residues. Germline-derived CDR1 and CDR2 are SGHAT and FQNNGV. The CDR3 nucleotides read TGTGCCAGCAGCTTAGTGTCTAGAGTTTCCGGGGAGCTGTTTTTT. Protein sequence: CASSLVSRVSGELFF.

This clone has just one count. This chain connects TRBV6-5 to TRBJ1-5; 9 bases match TRBD1. The V gene's germline CDR1 is MNHEY and CDR2 SVGAGI. The CDR3 covers 14 residues. The V segment lost 4 bases and the J segment 5 bases; nucleotides outside the gene matches: 3. Here the CDR3 reads CASSSGQGYQPQHF. The CDR3 DNA is TGTGCCAGCAGTTCGGGACAGGGATATCAGCCCCAGCATTTT.